The 27 T cell receptor beta chains in this list originate from one sample, sequenced in a study of T cell responses to AZD1222 COVID-19 vaccine (dated by TCRdb to the early 2020s). The label giving this sample's time point can be read as: about 28 days (+/-7) after the second vaccine dose. Libraries were built with the immunoSEQ multiplex PCR assay. The source is immuneACCESS, and TCRdb retained only in-frame sequences with V and J called. Part of the clones is not carried over; for the studies checked, unresolved V genes explain less than half of this, and the remainder is unexplained. Here the sample has more than 150,000 clones; approximately 90% occur a single time. Around 3.5% of the sample is taken by the ten largest. This specimen was peripheral blood, taken 28 days after the second AZD1222 dose. Receptor source: an adult who received the AZD1222 COVID-19 vaccine.

The rearrangement joins TRBV9 to TRBJ1-1; D is ambiguous. The germline CDR1 and CDR2 sequences are SGDLS and YYNGEE. The CDR3 is made up of 13 amino acids. The V and J ends lost 4 bases and 4 bases respectively, with 11 bases between them. The DNA of the CDR3 is TGTGCCAGCAGCCCCAGAGTAGCCACTGAAGCTTTCTTT. It translates to CASSPRVATEAFF.

The chain carries TRBV27 and TRBJ2-1, with D tentatively TRBD2 (6 bases). The CDR3 consists of 15 residues. Trimming removed 3 bases from V and 5 bases from J, with 14 bases in between. Germline V gene data show CDR1 as MNHEY and CDR2 as SMNVEV (reference sequence). The CDR3 sequence is CASSFWVAANNEQFF. In nucleotides, the CDR3 is TGTGCCAGCAGTTTTTGGGTAGCGGCCAACAATGAGCAGTTCTTC.

This chain uses TRBV19 with TRBJ2-7, with D possibly matching TRBD1 (6 bases). Trimming stripped 6 bases from V and 4 bases from J, with 13 bases between. Germline V gene data show CDR1 as LNHDA and CDR2 as SQIVND (reference sequence). The CDR3 covers 13 residues. Written as DNA, the CDR3 is TGTGCCAGTAGCCTCCAGGGGTCGTACGAGCAGTACTTC. Its translation: CASSLQGSYEQYF.

This clone was seen a few times. V is TRBV28 and J is TRBJ2-1; 12 bases are shared with TRBD2. The CDR3 totals 16 residues. The V and J ends lost 5 bases and 8 bases, in that order; junction bases with no gene match: 10. Per germline, CDR1 MDHEN and CDR2 SYDVKM. Here the CDR3 reads CASSLDTSGGNYEQFF. CDR3 bases: TGTGCCAGCAGTCTCGATACTAGCGGGGGGAACTATGAGCAGTTCTTC.

This clone has a single count. The chain links TRBV10-3 to TRBJ2-1; tentative D call: TRBD2 (5 bases). The CDR3 covers 12 residues. Germline V CDR1 and CDR2: ENHRY, SYGVKD. V lost 11 bases to trimming and J lost 7 bases, with 15 bases between them. The CDR3 loop reads CAAWEMKNEQFF. The CDR3 region has the DNA TGTGCCGCCTGGGAGATGAAGAATGAGCAGTTCTTC.

This clone was detected once. The chain joins TRBV18 to TRBJ1-2; no clear D. CDR1 KGHSH and CDR2 LQKENI come from the germline V gene. V shed 3 bases and J shed 1 base, with 6 bases lying between them. CDR3 length equals 13 residues. CDR3 bases: TGTGCCAGCTCACCGGACCTTAACTATGGCTACACCTTC. Its translation is CASSPDLNYGYTF.

The V call is TRBV5-8, the J call TRBJ1-5, with 7 bases fitting TRBD1. Germline V gene sequence: CDR1 SGHTS, CDR2 YDEGEE. The junction had 6 bases not matched to a gene; V was cut back by 4 bases and J by 2 bases. The CDR3 length is 15 residues. CDR3 nucleotide sequence: TGTGCCAGCAGCGAAGGACAGGCTGGCAATCAGCCCCAGCATTTT. It translates to CASSEGQAGNQPQHF.

The chain links TRBV6-5 to TRBJ2-1, with 8 bases aligning to TRBD1. J was trimmed by 10 bases and V by 4 bases; bases with no gene match: 6. Germline loops: CDR1 MNHEY, CDR2 SVGAGI. The CDR3 extends over 13 amino acids. CDR3 residues: CASSSFGQGEQFF. CDR3 nucleotides: TGTGCCAGCAGTTCCTTTGGACAGGGCGAGCAGTTCTTC.

The chain joins TRBV27 to TRBJ1-5; D remains unclear. The CDR3 totals 12 residues. Per germline, CDR1 MNHEY and CDR2 SMNVEV (reference sequence). The germline V and J ends were trimmed by 6 bases and 7 bases, with 10 bases remaining between them. As DNA, the CDR3 is TGTGCCAGCAGCCCGTTGGGACAGCCCCAGCATTTT. Protein: CASSPLGQPQHF.

The V gene is TRBV6-1, the J gene TRBJ1-4; perhaps TRBD1 as D (5 bases). CDR3 size: 17 residues. The V end lost 0 bases, the J end lost 6 bases, and 17 bases lay between the germline ends. The V gene's germline CDR1 is MNHNS and CDR2 SASEGT. CDR3 sequence: CASSEAGPGQVDEKLFF. As DNA, the CDR3 is TGTGCCAGCAGTGAAGCGGGTCCAGGGCAGGTCGATGAAAAACTGTTTTTT.

The CDR3 here is CASSYSPGSNQPQHF. The CDR3, as DNA: TGTGCCAGCAGTTACTCCCCGGGGAGCAATCAGCCCCAGCATTTT. The V and J genes are TRBV6-6 and TRBJ1-5; D is undetermined. Germline CDR1 is MNHNY and CDR2 is SVGAGI (reference sequence). V lost 0 bases and J lost 1, with 7 bases in between. CDR3 length: 15 amino acids.

The chain has TRBV7-3 and TRBJ2-1; no firm D call. The CDR3 is 15 amino acids. V lost 0 bases, J lost 6 bases, and 12 bases lay in between. CDR1 and CDR2 (germline): SGHTA, FQGTGA. CDR3 loop: CASSLTLGSRNEQFF. CDR3 DNA: TGTGCCAGCAGCTTAACGTTGGGTAGCCGCAATGAGCAGTTCTTC.

V is TRBV6-1 and J is TRBJ1-2; no clear D gene. Germline V gene sequence: CDR1 MNHNS, CDR2 SASEGT. This CDR3 comprises 13 residues. V was cut by 2 bases and J by 4 bases, with 8 bases left in between. This CDR3 is CASSEKGPYGYTF. The CDR3 region has the DNA TGTGCCAGCAGTGAAAAAGGACCCTATGGCTACACCTTC.

This chain uses TRBV7-6 with TRBJ2-7; TRBD1 aligns across 9 bases. CDR1 is SGHVS, CDR2 FNYEAQ, per germline. The length of the CDR3 is 15 residues. Trimming at V came to 4 bases and at J to 1 base, leaving 5 bases not matched to a gene. CDR3 nucleotides: TGTGCCAGCAGCTATGGGACAGGGCTATCCTACGAGCAGTACTTC. It specifies CASSYGTGLSYEQYF.

The chain joins TRBV14 to TRBJ1-2; D is undetermined. V was pared by 4 bases and J by 2 bases, with 8 bases between. CDR1 SGHDN and CDR2 FVKESK come from the germline V gene. This CDR3 is built from 13 residues. CDR3 sequence: CASSPNINYGYTF. The DNA for the CDR3 is TGTGCCAGCAGCCCCAATATCAACTATGGCTACACCTTC.

The rearrangement joins TRBV7-3 to TRBJ2-3; 11 nucleotides line up with TRBD2. The V segment lost 5 bases and the J segment 2 bases; nucleotides outside the gene matches: 3. The CDR3 consists of 15 residues. Looked up from germline, CDR1 is SGHTA and CDR2 is FQGTGA. The CDR3 here is CASSKGLAVTDTQYF. As DNA, the CDR3 is TGTGCCAGCAGCAAGGGACTAGCGGTCACAGATACGCAGTATTTT.

The chain employs TRBV2 and TRBJ2-7; D is undetermined. Per the germline V gene, CDR1 is SNHLY and CDR2 is FYNNEI. There are 12 residues in the CDR3. The ends were cut back, 7 bases at V and 5 bases at J, with 12 bases in the middle. CDR3 sequence reads: CASTEDGHEQYF. As DNA, the CDR3 is TGTGCCAGCACCGAGGATGGTCACGAGCAGTACTTC.

This clone was seen once. The chain has TRBV4-1 and TRBJ2-7; D not certain. Germline assignment: CDR1 MGHRA and CDR2 YSYEKL. V gave up 0 bases and J gave up 3 bases, with 9 bases separating them. CDR3 length: 14 amino acids. CDR3 region: CASSQDSAYYEQYF. In DNA form, the CDR3 reads TGCGCCAGCAGCCAAGATTCAGCATACTACGAGCAGTACTTC.

This chain joins TRBV28 and TRBJ1-1; a weak D match, TRBD1 (5 bases). V was clipped by 6 bases and J by 3 bases, with 17 bases between them. The length of the CDR3 is 15 residues. CDR1 and CDR2 from the germline V gene are MDHEN and SYDVKM. DNA for the CDR3: TGTGCCAGCAGCCCCGCCGGGGGAGGGTACACTGAAGCTTTCTTT. Translation: CASSPAGGGYTEAFF.

This sequence joins TRBV6-5 and TRBJ2-7; possible D gene TRBD1, 6 bases. The germline V gene has CDR1 MNHEY and CDR2 SVGAGI. The CDR3 totals 13 residues. V shed 6 bases and J shed 4 bases, with 13 bases lying between them. The CDR3 nucleotides are TGTGCCAGCAGCCCCGGGACACTGTACGAGCAGTACTTC. Translation gives CASSPGTLYEQYF.

The V and J genes are TRBV6-6 and TRBJ1-5, with TRBD1 matching over 7 bases. Germline V gene sequence: CDR1 MNHNY, CDR2 SVGAGI (reference sequence). The V and J ends lost 5 bases and 4 bases, in that order; junction bases with no gene match: 8. The CDR3 has 15 residues. The CDR3 nucleotides read TGTGCCAGCAGTGGAATGGGACAGTTGAATCAGCCCCAGCATTTT. It codes for CASSGMGQLNQPQHF.

A few counts support this clone. The chain employs TRBV7-9 and TRBJ2-7; TRBD2 matches at 10 bases. Trimming cost V 2 bases and J 5 bases; bases outside gene matches: 3. The CDR3 runs 14 residues. Germline CDR1 is SEHNR and CDR2 is FQNEAQ (reference sequence). Written as DNA, the CDR3 is TGTGCCAGCAGCTTAAGCCTAGCGGGAGACGAGCAGTACTTC. Its translation: CASSLSLAGDEQYF.

This chain links TRBV24-1 with TRBJ2-7, with TRBD1 identical over 11 bases. The CDR3 runs 15 residues. V trimming: 1 base; J trimming: 5 bases; junction bases outside the gene matches: 3. The V gene's germline CDR1 is KGHDR and CDR2 SFDVKD. As DNA, the CDR3 is TGTGCCACCAGTGATTTCCGGGACAGGGGGAACGAGCAGTACTTC. It encodes CATSDFRDRGNEQYF.

A remark on this clone: Other DNA sequences of this sample code for an identical CDR3. The rearrangement links TRBV6-5 to TRBJ1-1; D is possibly TRBD1 (5 bases). Germline assignment: CDR1 MNHEY and CDR2 SVGAGI. V was cut by 6 bases and J by 5 bases, with 7 bases left in between. This CDR3 spans 11 amino acids. The CDR3 loop reads CASRGGTEAFF. DNA of the CDR3: TGTGCCAGCAGGGGGGGAACTGAAGCTTTCTTT.

The chain recombines TRBV4-1 with TRBJ1-1; TRBD1 might be the D (6 bases). Germline CDR1 and CDR2: MGHRA and YSYEKL. The CDR3 has 15 residues. V gave up 2 bases and J gave up 7 bases, with 17 bases separating them. The chain's CDR3 is CASSQREGGGFEAFF. DNA for the CDR3: TGCGCCAGCAGCCAACGGGAAGGGGGAGGGTTTGAAGCTTTCTTT.

V usage is TRBV19 and J usage is TRBJ1-2, with D possibly TRBD1 on 5 matching bases. Trimming left V 4 bases short and J 5 bases short, with 14 bases between. The CDR3 totals 14 residues. The germline V gene has CDR1 LNHDA and CDR2 SQIVND (reference sequence). CDR3: CASSNQGLMYGYTF. The CDR3, as DNA: TGTGCCAGTAGTAACCAGGGACTCATGTATGGCTACACCTTC.

This chain uses TRBV2 with TRBJ2-2; D gene uncertain. The germline CDR1 and CDR2 sequences are SNHLY and FYNNEI. This CDR3 comprises 15 residues. V was trimmed by 6 bases and J by 7 bases, leaving 18 bases between them. Here the CDR3 DNA reads TGTGCCAGCAGATTATCACTCCCTCCGGGCGGGGAGCTGTTTTTT. It translates to CASRLSLPPGGELFF.